One T cell receptor (beta chain) is described in this entry. TCRdb's table, derived via immunoSEQ multiplex PCR, lists solely in-frame clones and lacks some. Of some 64,000 clones listed, roughly 79% are singletons. The data stem from a study of blood T cell repertoires in COVID-19. About the study: Material from acute and convalescent COVID-19 was sourced from the United States, Italy and Spain. PBMCs, B-cell-depleted T cells, or T cells were the source of the cDNA or gDNA that made up the material.

Germline lookup yields CDR1 MNHEY and CDR2 SMNVEV (reference sequence). V lost 8 bases and J lost 0; bases outside the gene matches: 10. The CDR3 is 15 residues long. Sequencing was carried out using peripheral blood. This chain joins TRBV27 and TRBJ2-7, with 7 bases lining up with TRBD1. The TCR comes from a woman aged 60-75 years with acute or convalescent COVID-19. For the CDR3, the DNA is TGTGCCAGCCGATTTTTACAGGGGAGCTCCTACGAGCAGTACTTC. Protein product: CASRFLQGSSYEQYF.